The 8 T cell receptor beta chains in this list originate from one sample, sequenced in a study of T cells in Graves' hyperthyroidism and ophthalmopathy. Authors of the study amplified TCR beta CDR3 regions from RNA transcripts. HTBI primers were used for first-round RT-PCR of the TCR CDR3. TCRdb ran MiXCR on the multiplex PCR reads and lists one entry per CDR3 protein. The sample shows about 540,000 distinct CDR3 sequences, about half of them seen only once. Sequenced material: peripheral blood or thyroid tissue (not recorded which). These receptors came from a woman under 30 with Graves' hyperthyroidism.

For this clonotype: The junction departs from germline at one end; a sequencing error may be responsible. This chain connects TRBV6-2 or TRBV6-3 to TRBJ1-2; 9 bases map to TRBD1. Looked up from germline, CDR1 is MNHEY and CDR2 is SVGEGT. CDR3 length: 14 residues. CDR3 region: CASSSGQGNYGHTF. Here the CDR3 DNA reads TGTGCCAGCAGTTCGGGACAGGGAAACTATGGCCACACCTTC.

Many counts were recorded for this clonotype. V and J are TRBV2 and TRBJ1-1; D gene ambiguous. Trimming left V 0 bases short and J 3 bases short, with 11 bases between. CDR1 is SNHLY and CDR2 is FYNNEI in the germline V gene. The length of the CDR3 is 15 residues. This CDR3 reads CASSEAGGRDTEAFF. CDR3 in DNA: TGTGCCAGCAGTGAAGCCGGCGGGAGGGACACTGAAGCTTTCTTT.

This rearrangement joins TRBV29-1 to TRBJ2-5, with TRBD1 matching over 10 bases. This CDR3 is built from 16 residues. Germline V lookup: CDR1 SQVTM, CDR2 ANQGSEA. V lost 6 bases, J lost 5 bases, and 15 bases stayed unmatched. CDR3 protein: CSVASRGQGPGETQYF. DNA for the CDR3: TGCAGCGTCGCCTCCCGGGGACAGGGGCCTGGGGAGACCCAGTACTTC.

This clonotype was seen more than once but under ten times. The V call is TRBV24-1, the J call TRBJ2-2; TRBD2 matches 14 bases. The CDR3 is 20 amino acids. The V segment lost 4 bases and the J segment 4 bases; nucleotides outside the gene matches: 13. Germline V gene lookup returns CDR1 KGHDR and CDR2 SFDVKD. The CDR3 is CATSEMMTSGRAVSTGELFF. The CDR3 nucleotides are TGTGCCACCAGTGAGATGATGACTAGCGGGAGGGCCGTTAGCACCGGGGAGCTGTTTTTT.

This clonotype was counted a few times. V usage is TRBV7-3 and J usage is TRBJ2-7; D remains unclear. The CDR3 extends over 14 amino acids. Trimming left V 2 bases short and J 5 bases short, with 13 bases between. CDR1 and CDR2 (germline): SGHTA, FQGTGA. CDR3 in amino acids: CASSLVIRADEQYF. For the CDR3, the DNA is TGTGCCAGCAGCTTAGTTATTAGGGCCGACGAGCAGTACTTC. The variable domain in full, completed from reference TRBV7-3 and TRBJ2-7, reads GAGVSQTPSNKVTEKGKYVELRCDPISGHTALYWYRQSLGQGPEFLIYFQGTGAADDSGLPNDRFFAVRPEGSVSTLKIQRTERGDSAVYLCASSLVIRADEQYFGPGTRLTVT.

This clonotype was found a few times. The V and J genes are TRBV2 and TRBJ1-1; TRBD1 aligns across 8 bases. Germline V CDR1 and CDR2: SNHLY, FYNNEI. This CDR3 spans 16 amino acids. V was clipped by 3 bases and J by 5 bases; unmatched bases: 11. CDR3 nucleotide sequence: TGTGCCAGCAGTGACGACAGGGGAATCTGGCGGACTGAAGCTTTCTTT. It encodes CASSDDRGIWRTEAFF.

This clonotype was seen a handful of times. The chain carries TRBV19 and TRBJ1-1; D uncertain. CDR3 size: 13 residues. Germline CDR1 and CDR2: LNHDA and SQIVND (reference sequence). Trimming cost V 7 bases and J 1 base, with 10 bases left between them. In nucleotides, the CDR3 is TGTGCCAGTATCAAGGGCCCGAACACTGAAGCTTTCTTT. Amino acid sequence: CASIKGPNTEAFF. Combining the CDR3 with reference TRBV19 and TRBJ1-1 gives the whole variable domain DGGITQSPKYLFRKEGQNVTLSCEQNLNHDAMYWYRQDPGQGLRLIYYSQIVNDFQKGDIAEGYSVSREKKESFPLTVTSAQKNPTAFYLCASIKGPNTEAFFGQGTRLTVV.

The rearrangement joins TRBV20-1 to TRBJ1-6; D uncertain. The CDR3 loop spans 13 amino acids. Trimming removed 1 base from V and 4 bases from J, with 5 bases in between. Germline V lookup: CDR1 DFQATT, CDR2 SNEGSKA (reference sequence). CDR3 in amino acids: CSARARYNSPLHF. The CDR3 coding sequence is TGCAGTGCTAGAGCTCGGTATAATTCACCCCTCCACTTT.